This TCR beta chain was identified in a study of blood T cell repertoires in COVID-19. Looked up from germline, CDR1 is MGHRA and CDR2 is YSYEKL. This CDR3 contains 18 residues. V shed 4 bases, J shed 0 bases, and the junction held 5 bases outside the gene matches. Measured with immunoSEQ multiplex PCR; TCRdb has only the in-frame clones, and not every one. The sample holds over 150,000 clones, around 90% seen once. This clone occurred once. The chain is built from TRBV4-1 and TRBJ2-6, with 11 bases that match TRBD2. Sequenced: peripheral blood. The clonotype comes from a man between 18 and 35 years old with acute or convalescent COVID-19. In DNA form, the CDR3 reads TGCGCCAGCAGCCCACTAGCGGGGGCTGCCTCTGGGGCCAACGTCCTGACTTTC. It is translated as CASSPLAGAASGANVLTF.